This TCR beta chain stems from a study of blood T cell repertoires in COVID-19. V lost 3 bases to trimming and J lost 3 bases; unmatched junction nucleotides: 0. The germline V gene encodes CDR1 SGHTA and CDR2 FQGNSA. The CDR3 is made up of 14 amino acids. Concerning this clone itself: In the same sample, other DNA sequences code for this CDR3.

The assay was immunoSEQ multiplex PCR, and TCRdb's table has in-frame clones only and misses some. The profile shows 55,000 to 70,000 clones, 75% to 95% of them singletons. The sequenced material came from peripheral blood. The chain is built from TRBV7-2 and TRBJ2-7, with 12 bases matching TRBD2. The clonotype was recovered from a man aged 60 to 69 with acute or convalescent COVID-19. The chain's CDR3 is CASSLTSGSYEQYF. CDR3 nucleotide sequence: TGTGCCAGCAGCTTGACTAGCGGGAGCTACGAGCAGTACTTC.